There are many counts of the clone carrying this T cell receptor beta chain. Its antigen is not identified. The sample belongs to a study of T cells in Graves' hyperthyroidism and ophthalmopathy. Findings of the study overall: In simple terms, a model built on 13 V-J features told ophthalmopathy apart from stable hyperthyroidism.

Thyroid ultrasound, orbital computed tomography, clinical symptoms, and serum thyroxine and TRAb underpinned diagnoses. PBMCs stemmed from 10 ml fresh peripheral blood. This CDR3 has 14 amino acids. From germline, CDR1 is MDHEN and CDR2 SYDVKM. V was clipped by 5 bases and J by 5 bases, with 15 bases between them. Researchers took RNA transcripts and amplified the TCR beta CDR3 regions from them. TCR CDR3 underwent first-round RT-PCR with the HTBI primer set. Each CDR3 protein gets one entry after TCRdb re-called the multiplex PCR reads with MiXCR. This repertoire shows more than 300,000 distinct CDR3 sequences, approximately 15% found once; its top ten account for approximately 9.9%.

Input material: blood. This chain links TRBV28 with TRBJ1-1; D might be TRBD1 (5 bases). The sequence came from a woman in her sixties with Graves' hyperthyroidism. This chain's CDR3 is CASSTPGMETEAFF. CDR3 nucleotide sequence: TGTGCCAGCAGTACCCCAGGGATGGAAACTGAAGCTTTCTTT.